A single T cell receptor beta chain is shown here with its context. TCRdb's copy holds only in-frame clones and misses some; the assay was immunoSEQ multiplex PCR. This table has about 67,000 clones, about 92% appearing once. J gave up 2 bases and V 1 base, and 4 bases lay outside the gene matches. CDR1 is MNHEY and CDR2 is SVGAGI in the germline V gene. The CDR3 is 15 amino acids. The data belong to a study of T cell changes during pregnancy in multiple sclerosis. The chain employs TRBV6-5 and TRBJ2-7, with 8 bases aligning to TRBD1. The TCR sequence derives from a female donor in good health, enrolled as a control in a pregnancy study. This specimen consisted of peripheral blood, obtained in the second trimester of pregnancy. The CDR3 nucleotides read TGTGCCAGCAGTTACTTGGGACAGGTCACCTACGAGCAGTACTTC. It yields the protein CASSYLGQVTYEQYF.